Below are 21 T cell receptor beta chains sequenced from a single sample in a study of blood T cell repertoires in COVID-19. Assay used: immunoSEQ multiplex PCR; TCRdb lists only in-frame clones, some missing. The sample holds tens of thousands of clones, roughly 86% seen once. Sequenced input: peripheral blood. The source of these receptors is a human donor in a cohort sampled during active COVID-19.

J is TRBJ2-7 and V is TRBV6-6; 7 positions match TRBD1. Trimming at V came to 7 bases and at J to 3 bases, leaving 12 bases not matched to a gene. Germline CDR1 and CDR2: MNHNY and SVGAGI (reference sequence). The CDR3 sequence is 15 residues long. The CDR3 region is CASIGRRQGYYEQYF. Written as DNA, the CDR3 is TGTGCCAGCATAGGGAGAAGACAGGGTTACTACGAGCAGTACTTC.

This clone was seen a single time. This chain connects TRBV9 to TRBJ2-7, with D tentatively TRBD1 (5 bases). The CDR3 loop spans 15 amino acids. The V gene lost 0 bases and the J gene lost 1 base, with 11 bases spanning the gap. Germline CDR1 reads SGDLS; CDR2 reads YYNGEE. The CDR3 loop reads CASSVAHDSSYEQYF. CDR3 nucleotide sequence: TGTGCCAGCAGCGTAGCTCACGACAGTTCCTACGAGCAGTACTTC.

As for this clone: One end of the junction does not line up with germline, which may come from a read error. This rearrangement joins TRBV7-6 to TRBJ1-2; 10 bases are shared with TRBD1. The germline V gene has CDR1 SGHVS and CDR2 FNYEAQ. CDR3 size: 16 residues. CDR3 bases: TGTGCCAGCAGCGTAGGGGCGACAGGGGGCAACTTTGGCTACACCTTC. It encodes CASSVGATGGNFGYTF.

CDR3 in amino acids: CASRSTGTRNEKLFF. The CDR3 coding sequence is TGTGCCAGCAGATCTACCGGGACAAGAAATGAAAAACTGTTTTTT. The chain carries TRBV7-9 and TRBJ1-4; a possible D gene is TRBD1 (6 bases). CDR3 length: 15 amino acids. Per germline, CDR1 SEHNR and CDR2 FQNEAQ (reference sequence). Trimming pared 6 bases from V and 5 bases from J, leaving 16 bases between. Looking up the rest from reference TRBV7-9 and TRBJ1-4 gives the full variable domain: DTGVSQNPRHKITKRGQNVTFRCDPISEHNRLYWYRQTLGQGPEFLTYFQNEAQLEKSRLLSDRFSAERPKGSFSTLEIQRTEQGDSAMYLCASRSTGTRNEKLFFGSGTQLSVL.

This clone was counted ten times or more. CDR3 in amino acids: CASSLGGTLNEQFF. CDR3 sequence (DNA): TGTGCCAGCAGCCTCGGGGGTACCTTGAATGAGCAGTTCTTC. V usage is TRBV27 and J usage is TRBJ2-1; D possibly corresponds to TRBD2 (6 bases). Germline V gene lookup returns CDR1 MNHEY and CDR2 SMNVEV (reference sequence). V shed 6 bases and J shed 7 bases, with 16 bases lying between them. The CDR3 is made up of 14 amino acids.

The gene calls are TRBV7-3 and TRBJ2-2; possibly TRBD1 for D (5 bases). Trimming shortened V by 8 bases and J by 8 bases, and 9 bases separated the two germline ends. Per the germline V gene, CDR1 is SGHTA and CDR2 is FQGTGA. CDR3 length: 11 residues. In DNA form, the CDR3 reads TGTGCCAGCGGACAAGGGGGGGAGCTGTTTTTT. Translating gives CASGQGGELFF.

This clone was observed a single time. In DNA, the CDR3 is TGTGCCAGCAGTTACCGGGGGGCGCCGGTAACTGAAGCTTTCTTT. Residues: CASSYRGAPVTEAFF. The chain joins TRBV6-5 to TRBJ1-1, with D perhaps TRBD1 (6 bases). The CDR3 contains 15 residues. Germline V gives CDR1 MNHEY, CDR2 SVGAGI. Deletions cut 2 bases from V and 5 bases from J, with 15 bases between.

J is TRBJ1-5 and V is TRBV15, with TRBD1 as a possible D gene (5 bases). Between the trimmed V and J ends, which lost 1 base and 0 bases, there was a span of 16 bases. The germline V gene has CDR1 LNHNV and CDR2 YYDKDF (reference sequence). The CDR3 totals 18 residues. CDR3 amino acids: CATSRALGLRYSNQPQHF. The CDR3 DNA sequence: TGTGCCACCAGCAGAGCTTTGGGACTTCGGTATAGCAATCAGCCCCAGCATTTT.

The CDR3 reads CASSLDGSGGQPQHF. CDR3 sequence (DNA): TGTGCCAGCAGCTTAGACGGGTCAGGAGGTCAGCCCCAGCATTTT. V usage is TRBV7-8 and J usage is TRBJ1-5; D not resolved. Germline values: CDR1 SGHVS, CDR2 FQNEAQ. The CDR3 is 15 residues long. V was clipped by 1 base and J by 6 bases, with 13 bases between them.

CDR3 in DNA: TGTGCCAGCAGTCTCGACAGGGGGCGATCACCCCTCCACTTT. As protein: CASSLDRGRSPLHF. The rearrangement links TRBV28 to TRBJ1-6; 10 bases agree with TRBD1. The CDR3 totals 14 residues. J gave up 10 bases and V 5 bases, and 5 bases lay outside the gene matches. CDR1 is MDHEN and CDR2 is SYDVKM in the germline V gene.

This chain links TRBV28 with TRBJ2-3; D is perhaps TRBD2 (7 bases). V lost 5 bases and J lost 0, with 15 bases in between. CDR1 is MDHEN and CDR2 is SYDVKM in the germline V gene. The CDR3 contains 16 residues. The CDR3 region is CASSGGAGRSTDTQYF. In DNA, the CDR3 is TGTGCCAGCAGTGGGGGGGCAGGGAGGAGCACAGATACGCAGTATTTT.

On this clone: The same CDR3 also results from other DNA sequences found in this sample. The gene calls are TRBV4-1 and TRBJ1-2, with D possibly TRBD1 on 6 matching bases. Germline V gene lookup returns CDR1 MGHRA and CDR2 YSYEKL. The V end was cut by 3 bases, the J end by 2 bases, with 7 bases between. The CDR3 is 13 residues long. The CDR3 nucleotides are TGCGCCAGCAGCCAGGGACAAAACTATGGCTACACCTTC. Translation: CASSQGQNYGYTF.

This clone was observed a few times. The chain has TRBV10-3 and TRBJ1-5; a weak D match, TRBD1 (6 bases). Germline-derived CDR1 and CDR2 are ENHRY and SYGVKD. Trimming left V 3 bases short and J 11 bases short, with 11 bases between. The CDR3 has 12 residues. CDR3 in amino acids: CAISEDGDTQHF. The CDR3 bases are TGTGCCATCAGTGAAGATGGGGACACCCAGCATTTT.

This chain links TRBV4-1 with TRBJ2-7, with TRBD2 identical over 12 bases. Germline values: CDR1 MGHRA, CDR2 YSYEKL. This CDR3 is 14 amino acids long. V dropped 2 bases and J dropped 11; count of bases not matched to a gene: 7. The CDR3 is CASSQSGLAGRKYF. CDR3 DNA: TGCGCCAGCAGCCAATCCGGACTAGCGGGGAGGAAGTACTTC.

The V and J genes are TRBV6-5 and TRBJ2-3; possible D gene TRBD1, 5 bases. V shed 7 bases and J shed 6 bases, with 14 bases lying between them. The CDR3 sequence is 13 residues long. Germline CDR1 is MNHEY and CDR2 is SVGAGI. The CDR3, as DNA: TGTGCCAGCAAGCTACAAGGGGCGGATACGCAGTATTTT. It specifies CASKLQGADTQYF.

The rearrangement uses TRBV19 and TRBJ1-4, with D possibly matching TRBD1 (6 bases). The germline V and J ends were trimmed by 3 bases and 3 bases, with 14 bases remaining between them. Germline CDR1 is LNHDA and CDR2 is SQIVND (reference sequence). This CDR3 is 16 amino acids long. The CDR3 region is CASSIGGGTANEKLFF. The CDR3 coding sequence is TGTGCCAGTAGTATCGGGGGGGGCACGGCTAATGAAAAACTGTTTTTT.

The chain is built from TRBV28 and TRBJ1-2; D is unclear. The V end lost 8 bases, the J end lost 0 bases, and 7 bases lay between the germline ends. CDR3 length: 12 residues. Germline V lookup: CDR1 MDHEN, CDR2 SYDVKM. CDR3 nucleotides: TGTGCCAGCCGCGATGCTAACTATGGCTACACCTTC. Its protein is CASRDANYGYTF.

In its sample, this clone was seen a few times. DNA for the CDR3: TGTGCCAGCAGTCAAACAGGGATAGATACGCAGTATTTT. Protein sequence: CASSQTGIDTQYF. The genes are TRBV12-3 or TRBV12-4 and TRBJ2-3; TRBD1 might be the D (6 bases). V gave up 5 bases and J gave up 5 bases, with 11 bases separating them. The CDR3 has 13 amino acids.

In its sample, this clone was seen once. This chain uses TRBV27 with TRBJ1-2, with 9 bases matching TRBD1. Germline V gives CDR1 MNHEY, CDR2 SMNVEV (reference sequence). This CDR3 has 15 amino acids. The V and J ends lost 5 bases and 3 bases, in that order; junction bases with no gene match: 7. The DNA of the CDR3 is TGTGCCAGCAGTACATGGACAGGGGCCGACTATGGCTACACCTTC. Its protein is CASSTWTGADYGYTF.

This clone was seen once. The J gene is TRBJ2-5, the V gene TRBV2; D might be TRBD2 (6 bases). Per germline, CDR1 SNHLY and CDR2 FYNNEI. The length of the CDR3 is 12 residues. With 3 bases removed from V and 5 bases from J, the gap between germline ends came to 7 bases. The chain's CDR3 is CASSERGETQYF. CDR3 DNA sequence: TGTGCCAGCAGTGAGCGGGGTGAGACCCAGTACTTC.

This clone was seen only a few times. This rearrangement joins TRBV19 to TRBJ2-5, with 7 bases aligning to TRBD2. CDR1 LNHDA and CDR2 SQIVND come from the germline V gene (reference sequence). This CDR3 has 12 residues. The J segment lost 7 bases and the V segment lost 10 bases, leaving 9 bases of the junction unmatched. CDR3: CATSRGEGTQYF. DNA for the CDR3: TGTGCCACCAGTCGAGGGGAGGGGACCCAGTACTTC.